These 6 T cell receptor beta chains came from one sample sequenced in a study of shared clonotypes between healthy human individuals. Produced via immunoSEQ multiplex PCR; TCRdb's table is partial and in-frame only. The sample carries some 1,900,000 clones, 85% to 95% recorded once. Positively selected for CCR7, the CD45RO-negative cells used as naive CD8 cells excluded terminally differentiated effector memory CD45RA+ cells. Sequenced: naive CD8+ T cells sorted from blood. These receptors were collected from a man aged 18-30 years in good health.

The chain couples TRBV9 to TRBJ2-1; TRBD2 matches 7 bases. Germline V gene lookup returns CDR1 SGDLS and CDR2 YYNGEE. J lost 0 bases, V lost 4 bases, and 13 bases had no gene match. This CDR3 region has 18 residues. The CDR3 DNA follows: TGTGCCAGCAGCCCCTCCGTGGGCGGGAGTAACTCCTACAATGAGCAGTTCTTC. Protein product: CASSPSVGGSNSYNEQFF.

In regard to this clone: Distinct nucleotide sequences in the sample also encode this CDR3. CDR3 bases: TGTGCCAGCAGCCCGACTAGCGGGGGCTACGAGCAGTACTTC. Translated, it gives CASSPTSGGYEQYF. This sequence joins TRBV27 and TRBJ2-7; 12 bases map to TRBD2. The trim removed 6 bases at V and 3 bases at J, leaving 3 bases unmatched. The CDR3 covers 14 residues. Germline lookup yields CDR1 MNHEY and CDR2 SMNVEV (reference sequence).

J is TRBJ1-2 and V is TRBV29-1; D might be TRBD1 (6 bases). The CDR3 contains 14 residues. Trimming removed 6 bases from V and 5 bases from J, with 19 bases in between. CDR1 SQVTM and CDR2 ANQGSEA come from the germline V gene. CDR3 protein: CSVILPGVRYGYTF. CDR3 DNA sequence: TGCAGCGTGATACTGCCAGGGGTTCGGTATGGCTACACCTTC.

This sequence joins TRBV10-2 and TRBJ2-1; D call uncertain. The CDR3 is made up of 16 amino acids. Trimming pared 3 bases from V and 1 base from J, leaving 13 bases between. Looked up from germline, CDR1 is WSHSY and CDR2 is SAAADI. The chain's CDR3 is CASSERSLASYNEQFF. The CDR3, as DNA: TGCGCCAGCAGTGAAAGGAGTTTAGCTTCCTACAATGAGCAGTTCTTC.

The gene calls are TRBV27 and TRBJ2-7; D is undetermined. V was shortened by 2 bases and J by 1 base, with 9 bases between the two germline ends. Germline V lookup: CDR1 MNHEY, CDR2 SMNVEV (reference sequence). The CDR3 covers 14 residues. The CDR3 region is CASSLDAESYEQYF. The CDR3 DNA follows: TGTGCCAGCAGTTTAGACGCGGAATCCTACGAGCAGTACTTC.

This chain joins TRBV2 and TRBJ1-4; D unresolved. This CDR3 contains 15 residues. The V end lost 11 bases, the J end lost 3 bases, and 19 bases lay between the germline ends. The germline CDR1 and CDR2 sequences are SNHLY and FYNNEI. The CDR3 is CASNAVWGANEKLFF. The CDR3 nucleotides are TGTGCCTCGAACGCAGTGTGGGGTGCTAATGAAAAACTGTTTTTT.